The present TCR beta chain was sequenced within a study of OX40 agonist ivuxolimab in advanced cancers. The table lists this clone with a few counts. V was pared by 5 bases and J by 3 bases, with 16 bases between. The CDR3 is 16 amino acids. Looked up from germline, CDR1 is LNHDA and CDR2 is SQIVND (reference sequence). Produced via immunoSEQ multiplex PCR; TCRdb's table is partial and in-frame only. The sample lists tens of thousands of clones, 90% to 95% occurring once. Sequenced material: CD4+ or CD8+ T cells sorted from blood, taken in a trial of the OX40 agonist ivuxolimab. This TCR derives from an adult with an advanced solid tumor such as melanoma, head and neck, liver or kidney cancer. The rearrangement links TRBV19 to TRBJ2-2; D possibly corresponds to TRBD1 (7 bases). This CDR3 reads CASSPPEGAYTGELFF. For the CDR3, the DNA is TGTGCCAGTAGTCCTCCGGAGGGGGCTTACACCGGGGAGCTGTTTTTT.